The subject of this entry is one T cell receptor (beta chain). Staining for CD45RO/CCR7/CD25/CD127/CD95/CD27 allowed sorting of CD4+ naive, central memory, regulatory and stem cell-like memory cells. This entry is derived from a study of beta chain features in type 1 diabetes. Whole-study context: Age and gender were similar between patients and healthy donors, as were cell yields. Over all samples combined, around 110 million sorted cells were examined.

V was pared by 3 bases and J by 0 bases, with 11 bases between. The germline V gene has CDR1 SGHDT and CDR2 YYEEEE. The CDR3 is 15 amino acids. The study reverse transcribed the entire isolated RNA, so it sequenced expressed TCRB transcripts. Data came from immunoSEQ multiplex PCR; TCRdb stores just in-frame clones and leaves some out. The sample includes 150,000 to 180,000 clones, around 10% of them seen just once. The clonotype originates from a man aged 18 to 30 in good health. Input material: central memory CD4+ T cells from blood. The V gene is TRBV5-6, the J gene TRBJ2-3; perhaps TRBD2 as D (6 bases). The CDR3 nucleotides are TGTGCCAGCAGCTCCTCGACTAGTAGCACAGATACGCAGTATTTT. Translation gives CASSSSTSSTDTQYF.